This entry lists 17 T cell receptor beta chains sequenced from one sample in a study of OX40 agonist ivuxolimab in advanced cancers. Sequenced by immunoSEQ multiplex PCR; TCRdb stores in-frame clones only, minus some. This sample has roughly 48,000 clones; approximately 86% occur once, and the top ten carry about 1.2%. The sample was CD4+ or CD8+ T cells sorted from blood, taken in a trial of the OX40 agonist ivuxolimab. Every receptor here comes from an adult with an advanced solid tumor such as melanoma, head and neck, liver or kidney cancer.

This sequence joins TRBV11-2 and TRBJ1-1; unclear D gene. Germline CDR1 SGHAT, CDR2 FQNNGV. V lost 11 bases, J lost 5 bases, and 21 bases lay in between. This CDR3 comprises 14 residues. The CDR3 loop reads CAATPGPERTEAFF. For the CDR3, the DNA is TGTGCCGCAACCCCTGGGCCCGAGAGAACTGAAGCTTTCTTT.

This clone has a handful of counts. The genes are TRBV10-3 and TRBJ1-6, with a tentative D call TRBD1 (5 bases). V was clipped by 4 bases and J by 2 bases, with 12 bases between them. Germline values: CDR1 ENHRY, CDR2 SYGVKD. The CDR3 extends over 16 amino acids. Written as DNA, the CDR3 is TGTGCCATCAGTGGCCAGGGACCAACCTATAATTCACCCCTCCACTTT. Its translation is CAISGQGPTYNSPLHF.

The CDR3 reads CASSLAGGHQPQHF. CDR3 bases: TGTGCCAGCAGCCTGGCCGGGGGACATCAGCCCCAGCATTTT. This chain connects TRBV5-4 to TRBJ1-5, with a possible D match to TRBD1 (5 bases). This CDR3 contains 14 residues. With 4 bases removed from V and 5 bases from J, the gap between germline ends came to 13 bases. CDR1 and CDR2 (germline): SGHNT, YYREEE (reference sequence).

V gene TRBV18 combines with J gene TRBJ2-5; maybe TRBD2 (5 bases). The CDR3 sequence is 15 residues long. V shed 5 bases and J shed 5 bases, with 18 bases lying between them. Germline assignment: CDR1 KGHSH and CDR2 LQKENI. CDR3 sequence reads: CASSTNGGSQETQYF. In DNA, the CDR3 is TGTGCCAGCTCAACGAACGGAGGCTCCCAGGAGACCCAGTACTTC.

The rearrangement links TRBV29-1 to TRBJ2-7, with D perhaps TRBD1 (5 bases). This CDR3 contains 12 residues. Trimming removed 2 bases at V and 6 bases at J, with 11 bases between. The germline gives CDR1 SQVTM, CDR2 ANQGSEA. The CDR3 nucleotides read TGCAGCGTTGAAAGGACATCAGCCGAGCAGTACTTC. Protein sequence: CSVERTSAEQYF.

The V call is TRBV12-1, the J call TRBJ2-5. TRBV12-1 is a pseudogene segment. The CDR3 extends over 14 amino acids. CDR3 bases: TGTGCCAGCAGCCTCGCCCGGAAAGAAGAGACCCAGTACTTC. It is translated as CASSLARKEETQYF.

This clone was seen once. The J gene is TRBJ1-2, the V gene TRBV7-9; a possible D gene is TRBD1 (5 bases). V was pared by 1 base and J by 6 bases, with 12 bases between. The CDR3 totals 14 residues. CDR1 is SEHNR, CDR2 FQNEAQ, per germline (reference sequence). CDR3: CASSLEAGHHGYTF. The CDR3 nucleotides read TGTGCCAGCAGCTTAGAAGCAGGACACCATGGCTACACCTTC.

V usage is TRBV29-1 and J usage is TRBJ2-7; possible D gene TRBD1, 6 bases. The ends were cut back, 6 bases at V and 1 base at J, with 10 bases in the middle. The germline CDR1 and CDR2 sequences are SQVTM and ANQGSEA. CDR3 length: 12 residues. For the CDR3, the DNA is TGCAGCGTAAGGACAGATTCCTACGAGCAGTACTTC. Residues: CSVRTDSYEQYF.

The gene calls are TRBV4-3 and TRBJ1-6, with D tentatively TRBD1 (6 bases). Germline V lookup: CDR1 LGHNA, CDR2 YSLEER. Trimming removed 6 bases at V and 5 bases at J, with 11 bases between. CDR3 length: 14 amino acids. CDR3 protein: CASRQGINNSPLHF. In DNA form, the CDR3 reads TGCGCCAGCAGACAGGGCATTAATAATTCACCCCTCCACTTT.

This sequence joins TRBV20-1 and TRBJ2-7, with a weak D call TRBD1 (6 bases). The CDR3 is 11 residues long. Germline V gene lookup returns CDR1 DFQATT and CDR2 SNEGSKA (reference sequence). The CDR3 nucleotides are TGCACCGACCACAGGGCCTACGAGCAGTACTTC. Encoded protein: CTDHRAYEQYF.

This clone was seen only once. This chain joins TRBV7-2 and TRBJ2-1; 11 bases line up with TRBD2. The CDR3 length is 16 residues. CDR1 SGHTA and CDR2 FQGNSA come from the germline V gene. With 6 bases clipped from V and 1 base from J, the junction kept 5 bases outside the gene matches. Here the CDR3 DNA reads TGTGCCAGCAGATATAGCGGGGGGGCTTCCTACAATGAGCAGTTCTTC. Translated: CASRYSGGASYNEQFF.

The chain is built from TRBV7-2 and TRBJ2-4, with 7 bases that match TRBD1. CDR1 is SGHTA, CDR2 FQGNSA, per germline. V lost 5 bases and J lost 6; bases outside the gene matches: 13. The CDR3 runs 16 residues. CDR3 DNA: TGTGCCAGCAGCGAGCGCGCGGCAGGGACAGTAAACATTCAGTACTTC. Amino acid sequence: CASSERAAGTVNIQYF. Variable domain in full (rest from reference TRBV7-2 and TRBJ2-4): GAGVSQSPSNKVTEKGKDVELRCDPISGHTALYWYRQSLGQGLEFLIYFQGNSAPDKSGLPSDRFSAERTGGSVSTLTIQRTQQEDSAVYLCASSERAAGTVNIQYFGAGTRLSVL.

The chain is built from TRBV7-9 and TRBJ2-3; D tentatively reads TRBD1 or TRBD2 (6 bases each). Trimming removed 5 bases at V and 1 base at J, with 16 bases between. The CDR3 has 16 amino acids. Germline V gives CDR1 SEHNR, CDR2 FQNEAQ (reference sequence). CDR3 DNA: TGTGCCAGCAGCCCGCTAGGGGGGCCCCGCACAGATACGCAGTATTTT. This gives the protein CASSPLGGPRTDTQYF.

The genes are TRBV15 and TRBJ2-3, with D possibly being TRBD2 (6 bases). The length of the CDR3 is 15 residues. V was pared by 5 bases and J by 2 bases, with 14 bases between. Germline V gives CDR1 LNHNV, CDR2 YYDKDF (reference sequence). This CDR3 is CATSPSGLYTDTQYF. In DNA form, the CDR3 reads TGTGCCACCAGCCCGAGCGGACTATACACAGATACGCAGTATTTT.

The gene calls are TRBV7-9 and TRBJ2-7; D gene ambiguous. Germline CDR1 is SEHNR and CDR2 is FQNEAQ (reference sequence). V was cut by 5 bases and J by 6 bases, with 14 bases left in between. The CDR3 consists of 13 residues. The CDR3, as DNA: TGTGCCAGCAGCCCACGCCAGGATGGCGAGCAGTACTTC. It is translated as CASSPRQDGEQYF.

V and J are TRBV4-1 and TRBJ2-5; tentatively, D is TRBD2 (6 bases). The CDR3 length is 14 residues. Trimming shortened V by 0 bases and J by 5 bases, and 10 bases separated the two germline ends. Germline assignment: CDR1 MGHRA and CDR2 YSYEKL. Written as DNA, the CDR3 is TGCGCCAGCAGCCAAGATACTAGCCGGGAGACCCAGTACTTC. As protein: CASSQDTSRETQYF.

The chain joins TRBV5-1 to TRBJ2-6; tentative D call: TRBD2 (5 bases). CDR3 size: 17 residues. Germline loops: CDR1 SGHRS, CDR2 YFSETQ. V was pared by 0 bases and J by 0 bases, with 10 bases between. CDR3 loop: CASSLGGIGSGANVLTF. DNA of the CDR3: TGCGCCAGCAGCTTGGGAGGGATTGGCTCTGGGGCCAACGTCCTGACTTTC.